This T cell receptor beta chain was sequenced for a study of control samples from healthy donors and cancer patients. With 4 bases removed from V and 8 bases from J, the gap between germline ends came to 14 bases. The CDR3 contains 13 residues. Germline CDR1 reads WSHSY; CDR2 reads SAAADI. This clone occurred once. Some clones are missing from TCRdb's copy, which holds only in-frame ones; the method was immunoSEQ multiplex PCR. This table has under 100,000 clones, 85% to 90% appearing once. The sequencing input was PBMCs. This receptor was obtained from a woman in her forties or fifties with colorectal cancer. The rearrangement links TRBV10-2 to TRBJ1-2, with D perhaps matching TRBD1 (6 bases). The CDR3 loop reads CASSVGGLPGYTF. In DNA form, the CDR3 reads TGCGCCAGCAGTGTCGGGGGCCTACCGGGCTACACCTTC.